The 29 T cell receptor beta chains given below trace back to one sample, sequenced in a study of CD8+CD57+ T cells in acquired aplastic anemia. Genomic DNA was employed as the template in profiling TCR beta VDJ and CDR3. Via MiXCR, TCRdb re-called the reads, giving one row per CDR3 protein. This sample has 200,000 or so distinct CDR3 sequences, with over 60% found just once. Sample: sorted CD4+, CD8+, or CD8+CD57+ T cells (not recorded which) from PBMCs. The receptors were gathered from a human donor with severe aplastic anemia or a healthy control (not recorded which).

The chain has TRBV7-9 and TRBJ2-3; D call uncertain. The germline CDR1 and CDR2 sequences are SEHNR and FQNEAQ (reference sequence). Between the trimmed V and J ends, which lost 5 bases and 2 bases, there was a span of 11 bases. The CDR3 is 14 residues long. CDR3 DNA: TGTGCCAGCAGCCAAGTCGGAGTCACAGATACGCAGTATTTT. As protein: CASSQVGVTDTQYF.

The gene calls are TRBV29-1 and TRBJ2-3; D may correspond to TRBD1 or TRBD2 (6 bases each). CDR1 is SQVTM, CDR2 ANQGSEA, per germline. V lost 7 bases to trimming and J lost 3 bases, with 14 bases between them. This CDR3 has 13 residues. The CDR3 DNA follows: TGCAGCGGGTTCGGGGGCGCGACAGATACGCAGTATTTT. Its translation is CSGFGGATDTQYF.

V gene TRBV7-8 combines with J gene TRBJ2-7, with 8 bases matching TRBD2. Germline CDR1 is SGHVS and CDR2 is FQNEAQ. The CDR3 consists of 14 residues. With V trimmed by 8 bases and J by 7 bases, 13 bases remained unmatched. The DNA for the CDR3 is TGTGCCAGCCAACTAGCGGCCCCAACTGGAGAGCAGTACTTC. Amino acid sequence: CASQLAAPTGEQYF.

This clonotype occurred once. The CDR3 loop is CSAINLGADTEAFF. The CDR3 coding sequence is TGCAGTGCTATCAATTTGGGCGCGGACACTGAAGCTTTCTTT. The chain joins TRBV20-1 to TRBJ1-1; D remains unclear. Germline V CDR1 and CDR2: DFQATT, SNEGSKA (reference sequence). CDR3 length: 14 residues. V was cut by 4 bases and J by 3 bases, with 15 bases left in between.

J is TRBJ2-7 and V is TRBV29-1; possibly TRBD1 for D (6 bases). The germline CDR1 and CDR2 sequences are SQVTM and ANQGSEA. V lost 3 bases and J lost 5, with 14 bases in between. CDR3 length equals 13 residues. CDR3 region: CSVDWGLGDEQYF. CDR3 sequence (DNA): TGCAGCGTTGATTGGGGGCTCGGGGACGAGCAGTACTTC.

This sequence joins TRBV5-1 and TRBJ1-1; the D is unclear. V was clipped by 3 bases and J by 6 bases, with 12 bases between them. In germline, CDR1 is SGHRS, CDR2 YFSETQ. There are 13 residues in the CDR3. Here the CDR3 DNA reads TGCGCCAGCAGCTGGCGGGCGGGCTCTGAAGCTTTCTTT. This codes for CASSWRAGSEAFF.

The chain employs TRBV19 and TRBJ2-7; possibly TRBD1 or TRBD2 for D (5 bases each). Germline CDR1 reads LNHDA; CDR2 reads SQIVND (reference sequence). The CDR3 is 13 amino acids. V was cut by 4 bases and J by 2 bases, with 9 bases left in between. CDR3 in DNA: TGTGCCAGTAGTACCGGGGCTCCCTACGAGCAGTACTTC. Translating gives CASSTGAPYEQYF. The variable domain in full, completed from reference TRBV19 and TRBJ2-7, reads DGGITQSPKYLFRKEGQNVTLSCEQNLNHDAMYWYRQDPGQGLRLIYYSQIVNDFQKGDIAEGYSVSREKKESFPLTVTSAQKNPTAFYLCASSTGAPYEQYFGPGTRLTVT.

This chain connects TRBV5-1 to TRBJ2-7; 8 nucleotides line up with TRBD2. The germline V gene encodes CDR1 SGHRS and CDR2 YFSETQ. This CDR3 is built from 14 residues. Trimming took 0 bases from V and 7 from J; bases not matched to a gene: 6. The CDR3 region is CASSLAQGGGEQYF. CDR3 coding DNA: TGCGCCAGCAGCTTGGCACAGGGCGGGGGGGAGCAGTACTTC.

V usage is TRBV10-3 and J usage is TRBJ1-1; 7 nucleotides align to TRBD1. Germline V gene sequence: CDR1 ENHRY, CDR2 SYGVKD. The trim removed 7 bases at V and 3 bases at J, leaving 2 bases unmatched. The CDR3 is 12 residues long. The CDR3, as DNA: TGTGCCATCAACGACAGGGACACTGAAGCTTTCTTT. This gives the protein CAINDRDTEAFF.

The chain combines TRBV24-1 with TRBJ2-1; D is tentatively TRBD1 or TRBD2 (5 bases each). The CDR3 is 17 amino acids. Germline V lookup: CDR1 KGHDR, CDR2 SFDVKD. V lost 3 bases and J lost 4, with 18 bases in between. The CDR3 here is CATSDNWGPGGYNEQFF. The CDR3 DNA reads as TGTGCCACCAGTGATAATTGGGGACCAGGTGGGTACAATGAGCAGTTCTTC.

V gene TRBV19 combines with J gene TRBJ1-1; D is uncertain. The CDR3 is 14 residues long. Germline V CDR1 and CDR2: LNHDA, SQIVND (reference sequence). V gave up 4 bases and J gave up 0 bases, with 9 bases separating them. CDR3 in amino acids: CASSNGRMNTEAFF. CDR3 nucleotide sequence: TGTGCCAGTAGTAACGGACGGATGAACACTGAAGCTTTCTTT.

The V and J genes are TRBV10-3 and TRBJ1-2, with a tentative D call TRBD1 (5 bases). Germline V gives CDR1 ENHRY, CDR2 SYGVKD. V dropped 7 bases and J dropped 2 bases, with 8 bases sitting between them. CDR3 length: 12 residues. CDR3 sequence reads: CAITGTNYGYTF. The CDR3 bases are TGTGCCATCACCGGGACCAACTATGGCTACACCTTC.

Of note for this clonotype: At one of its ends the junction is not consistent with the germline gene, which may arise from a read error. The chain employs TRBV7-3 and TRBJ2-7; 8 positions match TRBD2. Germline-derived CDR1 and CDR2 are SGHTA and FQGTGA. The CDR3 length is 17 residues. CDR3 DNA sequence: TGCGCCAGCAGCCAAGATTCGGTTGCGGGGGGCCCCTACGAGCAGTACTTC. This sequence encodes CASSQDSVAGGPYEQYF.

This rearrangement joins TRBV7-2 to TRBJ2-7; tentatively, D is TRBD1 (5 bases). The CDR3 length is 13 residues. The germline V gene encodes CDR1 SGHTA and CDR2 FQGNSA. The germline V and J ends were trimmed by 5 bases and 4 bases, with 12 bases remaining between them. The CDR3 DNA reads as TGTGCCAGCAGCCTCGGCAGGGTGTACGAGCAGTACTTC. It codes for CASSLGRVYEQYF.

The chain is built from TRBV11-2 and TRBJ2-2; D may be TRBD1 (6 bases). Trimming removed 4 bases at V and 5 bases at J, with 11 bases between. The CDR3 runs 14 residues. Germline V gene data show CDR1 as SGHAT and CDR2 as FQNNGV. The CDR3 bases are TGTGCCAGCAGCTACGGACAGACGACCGGGGAGCTGTTTTTT. Its protein is CASSYGQTTGELFF.

The chain joins TRBV7-9 to TRBJ2-7, with D perhaps matching TRBD1 (6 bases). Trimming pared 6 bases from V and 6 bases from J, leaving 15 bases between. Germline CDR1 and CDR2: SEHNR and FQNEAQ (reference sequence). The CDR3 is made up of 13 amino acids. This CDR3 reads CASSWARGGEQYF. In nucleotides, the CDR3 is TGTGCCAGCAGTTGGGCCAGGGGTGGCGAGCAGTACTTC.

The CDR3: CSARKGQALYEQYF. For the CDR3, the DNA is TGCAGTGCTAGAAAGGGACAGGCTCTCTACGAGCAGTACTTC. The chain recombines TRBV20-1 with TRBJ2-7; 8 bases line up with TRBD1. CDR1 and CDR2 from the germline V gene are DFQATT and SNEGSKA (reference sequence). The CDR3 consists of 14 residues. Trimming took 2 bases from V and 3 from J; bases not matched to a gene: 6.

This clonotype was recorded a few times. V is TRBV5-4 and J is TRBJ2-7; TRBD1 agrees at 7 bases. Germline lookup yields CDR1 SGHNT and CDR2 YYREEE (reference sequence). The CDR3 runs to 13 residues. Trimming removed 4 bases from V and 7 bases from J; junction bases left unmatched: 8. The CDR3 region is CASSPGQAGEQYF. The CDR3 nucleotides read TGTGCCAGCAGCCCTGGACAGGCTGGAGAGCAGTACTTC.

The chain carries TRBV7-8 and TRBJ2-7; TRBD2 aligns across 10 bases. V shed 5 bases, J shed 0 bases, and the junction held 7 bases outside the gene matches. The CDR3 has 16 amino acids. Germline-derived CDR1 and CDR2 are SGHVS and FQNEAQ. The DNA of the CDR3 is TGTGCCAGCAGCGGAGCCGGGACTAGCGTCTCCTACGAGCAGTACTTC. It is translated as CASSGAGTSVSYEQYF. Combining the CDR3 with reference TRBV7-8 and TRBJ2-7 gives the whole variable domain GAGVSQSPRYKVAKRGQDVALRCDPISGHVSLFWYQQALGQGPEFLTYFQNEAQLDKSGLPSDRFFAERPEGSVSTLKIQRTQQEDSAVYLCASSGAGTSVSYEQYFGPGTRLTVT.

The DNA of the CDR3 is TGTGCCAGTAGGCCGGAAGGGACAGATACGCAGTATTTT. Translation gives CASRPEGTDTQYF. This chain connects TRBV19 to TRBJ2-3; D remains ambiguous. The V end lost 6 bases, the J end lost 3 bases, and 10 bases lay between the germline ends. The V gene's germline CDR1 is LNHDA and CDR2 SQIVND (reference sequence). This CDR3 is built from 13 residues.

With respect to this clonotype: Given the absence of the conserved phenylalanine or tryptophan at the CDR3 end, a read error is likely. This chain connects TRBV7-8 to TRBJ2-5; 11 positions match TRBD2. The V gene's germline CDR1 is SGHVS and CDR2 FQNEAQ. V shed 5 bases, J shed 1 base, and the junction held 3 bases outside the gene matches. The CDR3 is 15 amino acids. The CDR3 protein is CASSLGLAAQETQYL. CDR3 bases: TGTGCCAGCAGCCTGGGACTAGCGGCCCAAGAGACCCAGTACCTC.

This chain joins TRBV5-8 and TRBJ2-7; D is perhaps TRBD2 (6 bases). Germline CDR1 and CDR2: SGHTS and YDEGEE. V shed 4 bases and J shed 5 bases, with 16 bases lying between them. CDR3 length equals 14 residues. The CDR3 DNA reads TGTGCCAGCAGCCCCTTGACTAGTCGAAACGAGCAGTACTTC. It is translated as CASSPLTSRNEQYF.

This clonotype was counted a few times. The V gene is TRBV15, the J gene TRBJ1-1; D possibly corresponds to TRBD1 (5 bases). Germline loops: CDR1 LNHNV, CDR2 YYDKDF (reference sequence). This CDR3 spans 13 amino acids. Trimming shortened V by 1 base and J by 5 bases, and 8 bases separated the two germline ends. The chain's CDR3 is CATSRGGGTEAFF. In DNA form, the CDR3 reads TGTGCCACCAGCAGAGGTGGGGGGACTGAAGCTTTCTTT.

The chain is built from TRBV19 and TRBJ1-6; the D is unclear. The CDR3 loop spans 13 amino acids. Trimming took 7 bases from V and 7 from J, leaving 11 bases between them. Looked up from germline, CDR1 is LNHDA and CDR2 is SQIVND (reference sequence). CDR3 DNA sequence: TGTGCCAGTATAGGAGATAAGAATTCACCCCTCCACTTT. Residues: CASIGDKNSPLHF.

This chain links TRBV25-1 with TRBJ2-1; 10 bases are a match to TRBD2. V gave up 1 base and J gave up 7 bases; unmatched junction bases: 7. There are 16 residues in the CDR3. Germline V gene sequence: CDR1 MGHDK, CDR2 SYGVNS. Here the CDR3 DNA reads TGTGCCAGCAGTGAATTGGCAGCGGGAGGGCCGAATGAGCAGTTCTTC. It yields the protein CASSELAAGGPNEQFF. Variable domain in full (rest from reference TRBV25-1 and TRBJ2-1): EADIYQTPRYLVIGTGKKITLECSQTMGHDKMYWYQQDPGMELHLIHYSYGVNSTEKGDLSSESTVSRIRTEHFPLTLESARPSHTSQYLCASSELAAGGPNEQFFGPGTRLTVL.

The chain has TRBV19 and TRBJ1-1; D may be TRBD1 (5 bases). There are 15 residues in the CDR3. In germline, CDR1 is LNHDA, CDR2 SQIVND (reference sequence). Trimming stripped 5 bases from V and 5 bases from J, with 18 bases between. This chain's CDR3 is CASSPRGIWKTEAFF. CDR3 DNA: TGTGCCAGTAGTCCGCGGGGGATCTGGAAGACTGAAGCTTTCTTT.

To note about this clonotype: This may be a read error, as it is one base from a much larger clone. The chain employs TRBV4-1 and TRBJ2-7; 8 bases agree with TRBD1. This CDR3 has 16 residues. CDR1 is MGHRA and CDR2 is YSYEKL in the germline V gene. This CDR3 is CASSQVTGQVTYGQYF. The CDR3 DNA sequence: TGCGCCAGCAGCCAAGTTACGGGACAGGTGACCTACGGGCAGTACTTC.

The rearrangement uses TRBV15 and TRBJ2-5; D remains unclear. V shed 0 bases and J shed 1 base, with 12 bases lying between them. Germline CDR1 is LNHNV and CDR2 is YYDKDF (reference sequence). The CDR3 is made up of 16 amino acids. DNA for the CDR3: TGTGCCACCAGCAGAGATTTAGGTCATGCCCAAGAGACCCAGTACTTC. It codes for CATSRDLGHAQETQYF.

The chain joins TRBV7-9 to TRBJ2-7; D ambiguous. CDR3 size: 13 residues. V lost 2 bases, J lost 4 bases, and 9 bases lay in between. Germline V gene data show CDR1 as SEHNR and CDR2 as FQNEAQ (reference sequence). Here the CDR3 reads CASSLWAGYEQYF. CDR3 coding DNA: TGTGCCAGCAGCTTATGGGCTGGATACGAGCAGTACTTC. The variable domain in full, with the rest retrieved from reference TRBV7-9 and TRBJ2-7, is DTGVSQNPRHKITKRGQNVTFRCDPISEHNRLYWYRQTLGQGPEFLTYFQNEAQLEKSRLLSDRFSAERPKGSFSTLEIQRTEQGDSAMYLCASSLWAGYEQYFGPGTRLTVT.